This is a list of T cell receptor beta chains from one sample in a study of T cells in Graves' hyperthyroidism and ophthalmopathy. MiXCR was run by TCRdb on the multiplex PCR reads, yielding one entry per CDR3 protein. Seen here are hundreds of thousands of distinct CDR3 sequences, around 39% observed once, and the top ten hold over 8%. Sequencing was carried out using blood. These receptors were collected from a man between 18 and 29 years old with Graves' hyperthyroidism. The CDR3 runs from the conserved cysteine through the conserved F or W. D genes are given only for firm matches. Clone size is given for some rows only: seen once, a few or many times, or a class if the clone is expanded.

many,TRBD1,13,TRBV29-1,TRBJ1-4,TGCAGCGTTGCGGACAGGGGGCATGAAAAACTGTTTTTT,CSVADRGHEKLFF
many,-,13,TRBV9,TRBJ1-2,TGTGCCAGCAGCGGCCCCCGGGGCTATGGCTACACCTTC,CASSGPRGYGYTF
-,-,13,TRBV14,TRBJ2-7,TGTGCCTGGAGGGATGGCGTGACCTACGAGCAGTACTTC,CAWRDGVTYEQYF
few,-,13,TRBV20-1,TRBJ2-7,TGCAGTGCTAGGGTAGCACTATCCGACGAGCAGTACTTC,CSARVALSDEQYF
few,-,15,TRBV20-1,TRBJ1-5,TGCAGTGCTGGAGGCCTCCAAAATAGCAATCAGCCCCAGCATTTT,CSAGGLQNSNQPQHF
-,-,14,TRBV12-3/TRBV12-4,TRBJ2-2,TGTGCCAGCAGTTTAGGAGGGGCATCCGGGGAGCTGTTTTTT,CASSLGGASGELFF
-,-,14,TRBV2,TRBJ1-4,TGTGCCAGCACCTACTCTGCAGAAAATGAAAAACTGTTTTTT,CASTYSAENEKLFF
-,-,12,TRBV29-1,TRBJ1-2,TGCAGCTTAAAAGGGGGTAACTATGGCTACACCTTC,CSLKGGNYGYTF
-,TRBD1,14,TRBV29-1,TRBJ1-3,TGCAGCGTGGCCGTCACAGGGGCAGGGGACACCATATATTTT,CSVAVTGAGDTIYF
once,-,13,TRBV10-3,TRBJ1-5,TGTGCCAGCAGTTACTCGGGGGAACGGCCCCAGCATTTT,CASSYSGERPQHF
-,-,16,TRBV2,TRBJ2-5,TGTGCCAGCAGTGAAGAGGAACAGACGGGCTGGGAGACCCAGTACTTC,CASSEEEQTGWETQYF
many,TRBD1,13,TRBV7-6,TRBJ2-7,TGTGCCAGCAGCCTTACAGGGGCCGACGAGCAGTACTTC,CASSLTGADEQYF
few,-,14,TRBV20-1,TRBJ2-7,TGCAGTGCTAGTTACAGAGAGGTCTCCTACGAGCAGTACTTC,CSASYREVSYEQYF
-,-,17,TRBV7-8,TRBJ1-6,TGTGCCAGCAGCTTAGTAGGCAGGCCCTCCTATAATTCACCCCTCCACTTT,CASSLVGRPSYNSPLHF
-,TRBD1,17,TRBV2,TRBJ1-1,TGTGCCAGCAGTCCGAACCCTTGGACAGGGGCGTGGACTGAAGCTTTCTTT,CASSPNPWTGAWTEAFF
few,-,15,TRBV6-5,TRBJ1-5,TGTGCCAGCGCCCCGGGGGCATATAGCAATCAGCCCCAGCATTTT,CASAPGAYSNQPQHF
-,TRBD1,13,TRBV6-2/TRBV6-3,TRBJ1-1,TGTGCCAGCAGCAGGGGGGACGAGATGGAAGCTTTCTTT,CASSRGDEMEAFF
many,-,13,TRBV10-3,TRBJ1-2,TGTGCCATCAGTGAGGAGGCAAACTATGGCTACACCTTC,CAISEEANYGYTF
-,-,15,TRBV9,TRBJ2-2,TGTGCCAGCAGCGTAGAGGCTAGCCCCACCGGGGAGCTGTTTTTT,CASSVEASPTGELFF
-,TRBD1,15,TRBV7-2,TRBJ1-5,TGTGCCAGCAGCTTATCGGGACAGATCAATCAGCCCCAGCATTTT,CASSLSGQINQPQHF
few,TRBD2,15,TRBV7-2,TRBJ2-5,TGTGCCAGCAGCTTAAATAGCGGGAGGGTAGAGACCCAGTACTTC,CASSLNSGRVETQYF
once,-,15,TRBV7-9,TRBJ1-4,TGTGCCAGCAGCTCTCCTAGCACTGAAGCTGGAAAACTGTTTTTT,CASSSPSTEAGKLFF
-,-,14,TRBV10-3,TRBJ2-5,TGTGCCATCAGTGAGAAAGAGCGGGAAGAGACCCAGTACTTC,CAISEKEREETQYF
-,TRBD1,17,TRBV9,TRBJ1-2,TGTGCCAGCAGCGGCAGGAGGGGACAGGGGGCAACGGATGGCTACACCTTC,CASSGRRGQGATDGYTF
many,-,14,TRBV2,TRBJ1-3,TGTGCCAGCCGGGAGGACAACTCTGGAAACACCATATATTTT,CASREDNSGNTIYF
-,-,14,TRBV11-2,TRBJ2-5,TGTGCCAGCAATCCCTCGGGTGTCCGCGAGACCCAGTACTTC,CASNPSGVRETQYF
-,-,16,TRBV2,TRBJ2-2,TGTGCCAGCAGGGGTTTTCGGGTCGCGGACACCGGGGAGCTGTTTTTT,CASRGFRVADTGELFF
few,-,15,TRBV3-1,TRBJ1-5,TGTGCCAGCAGCCAAGCCCTGGGTTACAACCAGCCCCAGCATTTT,CASSQALGYNQPQHF
many,-,15,TRBV7-9,TRBJ2-5,TGTGCCAGCAGCAGGGGGGCGTACGGAGAAGAGACCCAGTACTTC,CASSRGAYGEETQYF
-,-,15,TRBV5-1,TRBJ2-7,TGCGCCAGCAGCCCCTCGGAACGAGGCACCTACGAGCAGTACTTC,CASSPSERGTYEQYF
many,-,15,TRBV7-2,TRBJ2-5,TGTGCCAGCAGCTTAGGGGCCAGGTCCGTGGAGACCCAGTACTTC,CASSLGARSVETQYF
many,-,12,TRBV19,TRBJ1-5,TGTGCCAGTAGTATAGGATTACAGCCCCAGCATTTT,CASSIGLQPQHF
many,TRBD1,14,TRBV12-3/TRBV12-4,TRBJ1-2,TGTGCCAGCAGTTTAGGGGACAGGACCTATGGCTACACCTTC,CASSLGDRTYGYTF
few,TRBD2,16,TRBV20-1,TRBJ2-2,TGCAGTGCGAACGGACTAGCGGGAGGCTCGGTCCGGGAGCTGTTTTTT,CSANGLAGGSVRELFF
many,TRBD2,14,TRBV5-1,TRBJ2-7,TGCGCCAGCAGCTTTACTAGCGGAGTTGAGGGGAAGTACTTC,CASSFTSGVEGKYF
-,-,13,TRBV27,TRBJ1-1,TGTGCCAGCAGTCCGTATATGGACACTGAAGCTTTCTTT,CASSPYMDTEAFF
-,-,16,TRBV9,TRBJ2-7,TGTGCCAGCAGCTCCATAGACGGGGAAGGTTCCTACGAGCAGTACTTC,CASSSIDGEGSYEQYF
few,-,14,TRBV12-3/TRBV12-4,TRBJ1-2,TGTGCCAGCAGCCAAGATGTGCGGAACTATGGCTACACCTTC,CASSQDVRNYGYTF
-,TRBD2,16,TRBV6-5,TRBJ2-5,TGTGCCAGCAGTCGCGGACTAGCGTCCCTCCAAAATACCCAGTACTTC,CASSRGLASLQNTQYF
-,-,14,TRBV4-1,TRBJ1-5,TGCGCCAGCAGCCAAGGGGCCCTCAATCAGCCCCAGGATTTT,CASSQGALNQPQDF
few,-,11,TRBV29-1,TRBJ1-2,TGCAGCCCCGAAGCGACCTATGGCTACACCTTC,CSPEATYGYTF
-,TRBD1,15,TRBV4-1,TRBJ1-2,TGCGCCAGCAGCCAAGGGGGGACAGGGAACTATGGCTACACCTTC,CASSQGGTGNYGYTF
many,-,11,TRBV7-9,TRBJ2-5,TGTGCCAGCAGGAGGGAAGAGACCCAGTACTTC,CASRREETQYF
many,-,12,TRBV7-8,TRBJ1-4,TGTGCCAGCAGCTGGGAAGGTGAAAAACTGTTTTTT,CASSWEGEKLFF
-,-,15,TRBV7-9,TRBJ1-3,TGTGCCAGCAGCTTAGCCTTAGGACAGACGAACACTATATATTTT,CASSLALGQTNTIYF
few,-,16,TRBV25-1,TRBJ1-1,TGTGCCAGCGGTACCCCTTTAGGGCAGGGTTTGTCTGAAGCTTTCTTT,CASGTPLGQGLSEAFF
many,-,13,TRBV15,TRBJ2-2,TGTGCCACCAGCAGAGATTGGGGAGGGGAGCTGTTTTTT,CATSRDWGGELFF
once,-,14,TRBV19,TRBJ1-1,TGTGCCAGTACCAGCGTAGAGGGGAAGACTGAAGCTTTCTTT,CASTSVEGKTEAFF
-,-,13,TRBV6-1,TRBJ1-1,TGTGCCAGCAAAAAACAGACGAACACTGAAGCTTTCTTT,CASKKQTNTEAFF
-,TRBD2,17,TRBV19,TRBJ2-7,TGTGCCAGTAGCGACATCGGTTCTAGCGGGACCTCCTACGAGCAGTACTTC,CASSDIGSSGTSYEQYF